This T cell receptor (beta chain) was identified in a study of cytomegalovirus exposure and HLA in healthy donors. About this clone itself: The antigen is undetermined.

Germline V lookup: CDR1 SGHKS, CDR2 YYEKEE (reference sequence). This CDR3 is built from 16 residues. The V end lost 3 bases, the J end lost 2 bases, and 18 bases lay between the germline ends. Study findings and constraints: An assumption of roughly uniform sequencing depth across donors underlay the presence/absence analyses. Among TCR beta chains, those listed as cytomegalovirus-associated numbered about 150. In an earlier analysis, most TCR beta V segments were productive about 87% or about 30% of the time.

In the PCR, 60 Vbeta and 13 Jbeta primers were used. Some clones are missing from TCRdb's copy, which holds only in-frame ones; the method was immunoSEQ multiplex PCR. The table shows about 120,000 clones, with 75% to 85% occurring only once. Whereas donors were nominally healthy upon sampling, unrecorded immune exposures were probable. This clonotype was obtained from a young woman in good health and CMV-seropositive. This chain connects TRBV5-5 to TRBJ2-7, with D hard to call. The sample comprised PBMCs. The CDR3 DNA reads TGTGCCAGCAGCTCCTCTCCCTGGAGTAGCACCTACGAGCAGTACTTC. Amino acids: CASSSSPWSSTYEQYF.